Each of the 30 T cell receptor beta chains below was sequenced from the same sample in a study of T cell clones after liver transplantation. Some clones are missing from TCRdb's copy, which holds only in-frame ones; the method was immunoSEQ multiplex PCR. Of 45,000 or so clones listed, about 82% are singletons. Sample: CD4+ T cells from blood, taken 24 months after liver transplant. These receptors originate from a human patient who received a liver transplant. The graft donor may have contributed some T cells.

This clone was detected only once. This sequence joins TRBV30 and TRBJ2-7, with D uncertain. Per germline, CDR1 GTSNPN and CDR2 SVGIG (reference sequence). Trimming took off 2 bases at V and 6 bases at J, with 14 bases between the two ends. The CDR3 has 13 amino acids. CDR3 bases: TGTGCCTGGAGTCCCACCCGGGCCCGCGAGCAGTACTTC. As protein: CAWSPTRAREQYF. Supplemented by reference TRBV30 and TRBJ2-7, the full variable domain reads SQTIHQWPATLVQPVGSPLSLECTVEGTSNPNLYWYRQAAGRGLQLLFYSVGIGQISSEVPQNLSASRPQDRQFILSSKKLLLSDSGFYLCAWSPTRAREQYFGPGTRLTVT.

This sequence joins TRBV7-3 and TRBJ1-6, with a possible D match to TRBD1 (6 bases). The CDR3 covers 18 residues. Per the germline V gene, CDR1 is SGHTA and CDR2 is FQGTGA. Trimming took off 1 base at V and 5 bases at J, with 18 bases between the two ends. In nucleotides, the CDR3 is TGTGCCAGCAGCTTAATGGGGATCCGGGACACGAATAATTCACCCCTCCACTTT. Translated: CASSLMGIRDTNNSPLHF.

The chain has TRBV15 and TRBJ2-3; the D gene could be TRBD1 or TRBD2 (6 bases each). V lost 8 bases, J lost 0 bases, and 15 bases lay in between. Germline values: CDR1 LNHNV, CDR2 YYDKDF (reference sequence). This CDR3 is 15 amino acids long. CDR3 region: CATRGQTRSTDTQYF. For the CDR3, the DNA is TGTGCCACCCGGGGGCAGACCAGAAGCACAGATACGCAGTATTTT.

The J gene is TRBJ1-1, the V gene TRBV5-4; D uncertain. Looked up from germline, CDR1 is SGHNT and CDR2 is YYREEE (reference sequence). Trimming pared 0 bases from V and 3 bases from J, leaving 6 bases between. The CDR3 is 13 residues long. The CDR3 bases are TGTGCCAGCAGCTTGGTAGCCTACACTGAAGCTTTCTTT. Its translation is CASSLVAYTEAFF.

This clone appeared a few times. The chain has TRBV7-2 and TRBJ2-7, with D possibly TRBD2 on 5 matching bases. The CDR3 runs to 14 residues. From germline, CDR1 is SGHTA and CDR2 FQGNSA. The V end was cut by 3 bases, the J end by 3 bases, with 12 bases between. The CDR3, as DNA: TGTGCCAGCAGCTTGGGGTTGGGGAGCTACGAGCAGTACTTC. Translation: CASSLGLGSYEQYF.

This clone has a single count. The V and J genes are TRBV7-9 and TRBJ1-4; D gene ambiguous. The V end was cut by 6 bases, the J end by 0 bases, with 8 bases between. CDR1 and CDR2 (germline): SEHNR, FQNEAQ (reference sequence). There are 14 residues in the CDR3. CDR3 region: CASRERATNEKLFF. Written as DNA, the CDR3 is TGTGCCAGCAGGGAGAGGGCAACTAATGAAAAACTGTTTTTT.

The chain links TRBV5-1 to TRBJ1-2; 8 nucleotides match TRBD1. Germline CDR1 SGHRS, CDR2 YFSETQ. V was clipped by 4 bases and J by 4 bases; unmatched bases: 6. CDR3 length equals 14 residues. The CDR3 DNA sequence: TGCGCCAGCAGCCCTTCGGGGACAGGCTATGGCTACACCTTC. It is translated as CASSPSGTGYGYTF.

The V call is TRBV5-6, the J call TRBJ2-3; 11 nucleotides agree with TRBD2. V dropped 4 bases and J dropped 0; count of bases not matched to a gene: 10. In germline, CDR1 is SGHDT, CDR2 YYEEEE. CDR3 length: 18 residues. CDR3 nucleotides: TGTGCCAGCAGCCGGGCGGGACTAGCGGTTACTAGCACAGATACGCAGTATTTT. Translated: CASSRAGLAVTSTDTQYF.

CDR3 loop: CASSPDGPMNTEAFF. The CDR3 region has the DNA TGTGCCAGCAGCCCGGACGGCCCGATGAACACTGAAGCTTTCTTT. This sequence joins TRBV7-9 and TRBJ1-1; D is uncertain. Germline CDR1 reads SEHNR; CDR2 reads FQNEAQ (reference sequence). Trimming took off 5 bases at V and 0 bases at J, with 13 bases between the two ends. The CDR3 covers 15 residues. Together with reference TRBV7-9 and TRBJ1-1, the CDR3 gives the full variable domain: DTGVSQNPRHKITKRGQNVTFRCDPISEHNRLYWYRQTLGQGPEFLTYFQNEAQLEKSRLLSDRFSAERPKGSFSTLEIQRTEQGDSAMYLCASSPDGPMNTEAFFGQGTRLTVV.

This sequence joins TRBV2 and TRBJ2-5; TRBD1 matches at 9 bases. Gene TRBJ2-7 matches the end of the DNA better, so the J call may be wrong. Per germline, CDR1 SNHLY and CDR2 FYNNEI. This CDR3 contains 15 residues. For the CDR3, the DNA is TGTGCCAGCAGTGCCCGGGACAGGGTCTCCTACGAGCAGTACTTC. Its translation is CASSARDRVSYEQYF.

This clone was observed once. The J gene is TRBJ2-2, the V gene TRBV2; D unclear. Per the germline V gene, CDR1 is SNHLY and CDR2 is FYNNEI. The CDR3 length is 12 residues. Trimming removed 7 bases from V and 4 bases from J, with 7 bases in between. CDR3 protein: CASKTTTGELFF. CDR3 nucleotides: TGTGCCAGCAAGACAACCACCGGGGAGCTGTTTTTT. The variable domain in full, completed from reference TRBV2 and TRBJ2-2, reads EPEVTQTPSHQVTQMGQEVILRCVPISNHLYFYWYRQILGQKVEFLVSFYNNEISEKSEIFDDQFSVERPDGSNFTLKIRSTKLEDSAMYFCASKTTTGELFFGEGSRLTVL.

V is TRBV19 and J is TRBJ2-2; 9 bases are a match to TRBD2. Looked up from germline, CDR1 is LNHDA and CDR2 is SQIVND (reference sequence). V trimming: 5 bases; J trimming: 5 bases; junction bases outside the gene matches: 9. The CDR3 extends over 16 amino acids. The CDR3 nucleotides read TGTGCCAGTAGTTTTATAGCGGGAGTGGGGACCGGGGAGCTGTTTTTT. Its translation is CASSFIAGVGTGELFF.

This chain uses TRBV18 with TRBJ1-2; tentatively, D is TRBD1 (6 bases). The germline V gene has CDR1 KGHSH and CDR2 LQKENI. The CDR3 contains 14 residues. V lost 2 bases and J lost 6, with 13 bases in between. The DNA of the CDR3 is TGTGCCAGCTCACCAGGCAGGGGAGTCGATGGCTACACCTTC. This codes for CASSPGRGVDGYTF.

The chain links TRBV7-7 to TRBJ1-3, with a weak D call TRBD1 (5 bases). CDR1 is SSHAT, CDR2 FNYEAQ, per germline (reference sequence). The V end was cut by 3 bases, the J end by 0 bases, with 9 bases between. The CDR3 has 15 residues. The CDR3 is CASSLGGTSGNTIYF. In nucleotides, the CDR3 is TGTGCCAGCAGCTTGGGGGGGACCTCTGGAAACACCATATATTTT.

This sequence joins TRBV7-2 and TRBJ1-5; D gene uncertain. This CDR3 has 15 residues. CDR1 and CDR2 from the germline V gene are SGHTA and FQGNSA. V dropped 1 base and J dropped 1 base, with 8 bases sitting between them. The CDR3 DNA reads as TGTGCCAGCAGCTTAGAGTCCGGAAGCAATCAGCCCCAGCATTTT. It translates to CASSLESGSNQPQHF.

The chain has TRBV5-6 and TRBJ1-2, with D possibly being TRBD1 (6 bases). The CDR3 covers 16 residues. The V end lost 1 base, the J end lost 5 bases, and 18 bases lay between the germline ends. Germline V CDR1 and CDR2: SGHDT, YYEEEE. CDR3 loop: CASSLLGAEGGYGYTF. The CDR3 bases are TGTGCCAGCAGCTTGCTGGGGGCGGAAGGAGGATATGGCTACACCTTC.

The chain uses TRBV6-1 and TRBJ2-2; possible D gene TRBD2, 6 bases. The V gene lost 6 bases and the J gene lost 5 bases, with 13 bases spanning the gap. The CDR3 is 14 amino acids. The germline CDR1 and CDR2 sequences are MNHNS and SASEGT. CDR3 in amino acids: CASSRDFTTGELFF. The CDR3 DNA is TGTGCCAGCAGCCGGGACTTTACTACCGGGGAGCTGTTTTTT.

The V gene is TRBV19, the J gene TRBJ2-7, with 9 bases lining up with TRBD2. The CDR3 extends over 15 amino acids. CDR1 is LNHDA and CDR2 is SQIVND in the germline V gene (reference sequence). With 9 bases clipped from V and 1 base from J, the junction kept 10 bases outside the gene matches. CDR3 sequence (DNA): TGTGCCAGCCGGGAGGTAGCGGGGGCGTCCTACGAGCAGTACTTC. Translating it yields CASREVAGASYEQYF.

The chain employs TRBV6-5 and TRBJ1-5, with D perhaps matching TRBD1 (5 bases). Germline V lookup: CDR1 MNHEY, CDR2 SVGAGI. Trimming stripped 5 bases from V and 4 bases from J, with 9 bases between. The CDR3 length is 13 residues. CDR3 DNA sequence: TGTGCCAGCAGTCTCCAGGGTAATCAGCCCCAGCATTTT. This gives the protein CASSLQGNQPQHF.

The chain combines TRBV27 with TRBJ1-2, with D unresolved. From germline, CDR1 is MNHEY and CDR2 SMNVEV (reference sequence). The CDR3 totals 8 residues. Between the trimmed V and J ends, which lost 6 bases and 14 bases, there was a span of 7 bases. The CDR3 loop is CASSPQTF. CDR3 DNA: TGTGCCAGCAGCCCTCAAACCTTC.

The genes are TRBV5-1 and TRBJ1-1; perhaps TRBD1 as D (5 bases). Looked up from germline, CDR1 is SGHRS and CDR2 is YFSETQ. V was cut by 0 bases and J by 7 bases, with 13 bases left in between. This CDR3 spans 14 amino acids. CDR3 in DNA: TGCGCCAGCAGCTTGGCCGCCCAGGGTGTTGAAGCTTTCTTT. This encodes CASSLAAQGVEAFF. Complete variable domain (other parts from reference TRBV5-1 and TRBJ1-1): KAGVTQTPRYLIKTRGQQVTLSCSPISGHRSVSWYQQTPGQGLQFLFEYFSETQRNKGNFPGRFSGRQFSNSRSEMNVSTLELGDSALYLCASSLAAQGVEAFFGQGTRLTVV.

The V and J genes are TRBV6-6 and TRBJ1-6; D unclear. Germline V gene lookup returns CDR1 MNHNY and CDR2 SVGAGI (reference sequence). Trimming shortened V by 3 bases and J by 7 bases, and 16 bases separated the two germline ends. This CDR3 region has 16 residues. In nucleotides, the CDR3 is TGTGCCAGCAGTTATAGCCCTTCAGTTGGGAATTCACCCCTCCACTTT. This sequence encodes CASSYSPSVGNSPLHF.

This clone was detected once. The chain has TRBV2 and TRBJ2-2, with 12 positions matching TRBD2. The germline V gene has CDR1 SNHLY and CDR2 FYNNEI. Trimming at V came to 8 bases and at J to 6 bases, leaving 7 bases not matched to a gene. There are 15 residues in the CDR3. CDR3 in DNA: TGTGCCAGCCTCCTGCTAGCGGGAGGGGCCGGGGAGCTGTTTTTT. Encoded protein: CASLLLAGGAGELFF.

V is TRBV20-1 and J is TRBJ1-3, with unresolved D. Trimming cost V 4 bases and J 4 bases, with 5 bases left between them. The CDR3 runs 11 residues. Germline V CDR1 and CDR2: DFQATT, SNEGSKA (reference sequence). CDR3 bases: TGCAGTGCTATCAGAGGAAACACCATATATTTT. This codes for CSAIRGNTIYF.

The rearrangement links TRBV7-2 to TRBJ2-2; no firm D call. Germline V lookup: CDR1 SGHTA, CDR2 FQGNSA. This CDR3 region has 14 residues. With 4 bases removed from V and 1 base from J, the gap between germline ends came to 7 bases. The CDR3 region has the DNA TGTGCCAGCAGCTCCGGACGGAACACCGGGGAGCTGTTTTTT. Protein sequence: CASSSGRNTGELFF.

The chain is built from TRBV7-3 and TRBJ2-2, with D unresolved. V was shortened by 5 bases and J by 7 bases, with 8 bases between the two germline ends. CDR3 length equals 12 residues. Germline V gene lookup returns CDR1 SGHTA and CDR2 FQGTGA. The CDR3 DNA follows: TGTGCCAGCAGCCCCCTTGGCGGGGAGCTGTTTTTT. Translating it yields CASSPLGGELFF.

The rearrangement uses TRBV4-2 and TRBJ2-3, with 8 bases fitting TRBD2. The CDR3 loop spans 23 amino acids. Germline V gene lookup returns CDR1 LGHNA and CDR2 YNFKEQ. The ends lost 1 base at V and 0 bases at J; junction bases unmatched: 24. CDR3 loop: CASSQAEGRHEILAVGSTDTQYF. CDR3 bases: TGTGCCAGCAGCCAAGCCGAGGGCCGCCATGAAATACTAGCGGTTGGTAGCACAGATACGCAGTATTTT.

The genes are TRBV5-1 and TRBJ1-6; the match to TRBD1 covers 10 bases. The CDR3 has 16 amino acids. The trim removed 0 bases at V and 9 bases at J, leaving 6 bases unmatched. Germline loops: CDR1 SGHRS, CDR2 YFSETQ. The CDR3 loop is CASSLADGTGASPLHF. In DNA form, the CDR3 reads TGCGCCAGCAGCTTGGCCGACGGGACAGGGGCTTCACCCCTCCACTTT.

This sequence joins TRBV18 and TRBJ2-4, with D perhaps TRBD1 or TRBD2 (5 bases each). The length of the CDR3 is 16 residues. Germline V CDR1 and CDR2: KGHSH, LQKENI. V lost 2 bases and J 0 bases, leaving 11 bases between the germline ends. CDR3 coding DNA: TGTGCCAGCTCACCATCAGTCGGGACAGCCAAAAACATTCAGTACTTC. Its translation is CASSPSVGTAKNIQYF.

This clone was recorded only once. The chain carries TRBV5-1 and TRBJ2-6; 16 bases match TRBD2. Germline assignment: CDR1 SGHRS and CDR2 YFSETQ. CDR3 length: 18 amino acids. Trimming at V came to 3 bases and at J to 4 bases, leaving 4 bases not matched to a gene. CDR3 region: CASSSGLAGGRGANVLTF. The CDR3 region has the DNA TGCGCCAGCAGCTCGGGACTAGCGGGAGGGCGAGGGGCCAACGTCCTGACTTTC.